The 25 T cell receptor beta chains in this list originate from one sample, sequenced in a study of T cells in Graves' hyperthyroidism and ophthalmopathy. TCR beta CDR3 sequences were amplified from RNA transcripts. Using the HTBI primer set, a first-round RT-PCR was run on the TCR CDR3. Each CDR3 protein is one row after TCRdb ran MiXCR on the multiplex PCR reads. Of about 260,000 distinct CDR3 sequences listed, over 15% are singletons. Sequenced sample: blood. The receptors come from a young woman with Graves' ophthalmopathy.

The chain recombines TRBV10-2 with TRBJ2-1, with TRBD1 as a possible D gene (6 bases). The V gene lost 8 bases and the J gene lost 2 bases, with 16 bases spanning the gap. CDR1 and CDR2 from the germline V gene are WSHSY and SAAADI. This CDR3 region has 15 residues. This chain's CDR3 is CASRMVGDTYNEQFF. The CDR3 bases are TGCGCCAGCCGTATGGTGGGGGACACCTACAATGAGCAGTTCTTC.

This CDR3 reads CASSLARGPTWELFF. The CDR3, as DNA: TGTGCCAGCAGCTTAGCACGGGGACCCACTTGGGAGCTGTTTTTT. This sequence joins TRBV11-2 and TRBJ2-2; D is possibly TRBD1 or TRBD2 (5 bases each). There are 15 residues in the CDR3. V was cut by 1 base and J by 9 bases, with 15 bases left in between. The germline CDR1 and CDR2 sequences are SGHAT and FQNNGV.

This clonotype was picked up many times. The chain couples TRBV12-5 to TRBJ1-1; possible D gene TRBD1, 5 bases. In germline, CDR1 is LGHNT, CDR2 FRNRAP. Trimming stripped 1 base from V and 7 bases from J, with 7 bases between. The CDR3 runs to 12 residues. CDR3 bases: TGTGCTAGTGGTTTGGCGGGGGGTGAAGCTTTCTTT. Protein product: CASGLAGGEAFF.

The rearrangement uses TRBV19 and TRBJ1-1, with D unresolved. This CDR3 has 12 amino acids. Germline lookup yields CDR1 LNHDA and CDR2 SQIVND (reference sequence). Trimming left V 7 bases short and J 2 bases short, with 8 bases between. The CDR3 region has the DNA TGTGCCAGTATAGAGGGAAACACTGAAGCTTTCTTT. Translating it yields CASIEGNTEAFF.

The CDR3 reads CASGSYLVAGVADTQYF. CDR3 nucleotide sequence: TGTGCCAGTGGGTCATATTTAGTAGCGGGAGTGGCAGATACGCAGTATTTT. The chain carries TRBV6-1 and TRBJ2-3, with 9 positions matching TRBD2. Germline V gene sequence: CDR1 MNHNS, CDR2 SASEGT. V was pared by 9 bases and J by 4 bases, with 17 bases of the junction left unmatched. The CDR3 totals 17 residues.

V gene TRBV7-2 combines with J gene TRBJ2-1; 11 nucleotides match TRBD2. In germline, CDR1 is SGHTA, CDR2 FQGNSA. This CDR3 has 14 amino acids. The ends lost 3 bases at V and 9 bases at J; junction bases unmatched: 4. The CDR3 reads CASSFRTSGREQFF. DNA of the CDR3: TGTGCCAGCAGCTTCCGGACTAGCGGGCGTGAGCAGTTCTTC.

The rearrangement joins TRBV4-1 to TRBJ1-2; possible D gene TRBD1, 6 bases. CDR1 and CDR2 (germline): MGHRA, YSYEKL. This CDR3 has 15 amino acids. V lost 1 base and J 2 bases, leaving 11 bases between the germline ends. The CDR3 sequence is CASSQGDRWNYGYTF. DNA of the CDR3: TGCGCCAGCAGCCAAGGTGACAGGTGGAACTATGGCTACACCTTC.

The chain combines TRBV25-1 with TRBJ2-5; TRBD1 matches 7 bases. The germline V gene encodes CDR1 MGHDK and CDR2 SYGVNS. The junction had 5 bases not matched to a gene; V was cut back by 2 bases and J by 2 bases. There are 15 residues in the CDR3. The CDR3 loop is CASSEGRQGQETQYF. The CDR3 DNA reads TGTGCCAGCAGTGAAGGGAGACAGGGTCAAGAGACCCAGTACTTC.

This clonotype was observed at least ten times. This chain joins TRBV11-2 and TRBJ1-2; 7 bases fit TRBD1. The CDR3 extends over 15 amino acids. CDR1 and CDR2 from the germline V gene are SGHAT and FQNNGV. Germline trimming cut 5 bases from V and 5 bases from J; bases unmatched to any gene: 11. CDR3 loop: CASSPRRDSLYGYTF. As DNA, the CDR3 is TGTGCCAGCAGCCCAAGAAGGGACAGCTTATATGGCTACACCTTC.

This clonotype was picked up a small number of times. A read error may explain this, as a much larger clone is one base away. This chain joins TRBV11-2 and TRBJ2-1, with 9 bases matching TRBD1. The V gene's germline CDR1 is SGHAT and CDR2 FQNNGV. V dropped 1 base and J dropped 4; count of bases not matched to a gene: 8. The CDR3 loop spans 17 amino acids. DNA of the CDR3: TGTGCCAGCAGCTTAGGTCCGGGGACAGGGCCTTACAATGAGCAGTTCTTC. Protein sequence: CASSLGPGTGPYNEQFF.

This clonotype was counted many times. The V and J genes are TRBV5-1 and TRBJ2-5; TRBD1 matches at 7 bases. The ends lost 4 bases at V and 5 bases at J; junction bases unmatched: 11. The germline CDR1 and CDR2 sequences are SGHRS and YFSETQ. The CDR3 length is 15 residues. CDR3 DNA sequence: TGCGCCAGCAGCCCACCGGGACAGAGGTGGGAGACCCAGTACTTC. Amino acids: CASSPPGQRWETQYF.

This clonotype was observed many times. The V gene is TRBV6-4, the J gene TRBJ1-5; no firm D call. V lost 7 bases and J 7 bases, leaving 23 bases between the germline ends. Per the germline V gene, CDR1 is MRHNA and CDR2 is SNTAGT. The CDR3 extends over 16 amino acids. CDR3: CASMSRCWVLEQPQHF. The CDR3 bases are TGTGCCAGCATGAGTAGATGCTGGGTACTAGAACAGCCCCAGCATTTT.

This clonotype was seen ten or more times. The chain links TRBV5-1 to TRBJ2-1, with 10 bases identical to TRBD2. The V gene's germline CDR1 is SGHRS and CDR2 YFSETQ. The length of the CDR3 is 16 residues. V was clipped by 4 bases and J by 4 bases; unmatched bases: 8. This chain's CDR3 is CASSKSGGAAYNEQFF. The CDR3 DNA sequence: TGCGCCAGCAGCAAGAGCGGGGGGGCCGCATACAATGAGCAGTTCTTC.

This sequence joins TRBV5-1 and TRBJ2-7; 8 nucleotides line up with TRBD1. This CDR3 region has 15 residues. Germline values: CDR1 SGHRS, CDR2 YFSETQ. V shed 6 bases, J shed 7 bases, and the junction held 15 bases outside the gene matches. The CDR3 region is CASTNDRGVVDEQYF. In DNA, the CDR3 is TGCGCCAGCACCAATGACAGGGGCGTCGTAGATGAGCAGTACTTC.

This sequence joins TRBV12-3 or TRBV12-4 and TRBJ1-1; a possible D gene is TRBD1 (6 bases). The CDR3 spans 15 residues. With 5 bases removed from V and 4 bases from J, the gap between germline ends came to 17 bases. CDR3 sequence: CASSRGGIGSTEAFF. CDR3 nucleotide sequence: TGTGCCAGCAGTCGAGGGGGGATAGGAAGCACTGAAGCTTTCTTT.

Concerning this clonotype: A much larger clonotype is one base distant, so this may be a read error. The rearrangement uses TRBV19 and TRBJ1-1; the D gene is possibly TRBD1 (5 bases). V shed 10 bases and J shed 1 base, with 13 bases lying between them. The CDR3 contains 13 residues. CDR1 is LNHDA, CDR2 SQIVND, per germline (reference sequence). CDR3 nucleotides: TGTGCCACTACCCAGAGGGGGAACACTGAAGCTTTCTTT. As protein: CATTQRGNTEAFF.

This clonotype was picked up many times. This sequence joins TRBV27 and TRBJ2-1, with 11 bases identical to TRBD2. The germline V gene encodes CDR1 MNHEY and CDR2 SMNVEV (reference sequence). The junction had 8 bases not matched to a gene; V was cut back by 2 bases and J by 8 bases. The CDR3 contains 16 residues. CDR3 in DNA: TGTGCCAGCAGTTTACTAGCGGGAGGAGGTGGGGATGAGCAGTTCTTC. It specifies CASSLLAGGGGDEQFF.

This clonotype was seen only a few times. The CDR3 is CASSQDRNGLVNEQFF. CDR3 DNA sequence: TGCGCCAGCAGCCAAGATCGAAACGGACTAGTAAATGAGCAGTTCTTC. The chain links TRBV4-3 to TRBJ2-1, with 7 bases matching TRBD2. The J segment lost 7 bases and the V segment lost 0 bases, leaving 9 bases of the junction unmatched. Germline loops: CDR1 LGHNA, CDR2 YSLEER. The CDR3 has 16 amino acids.

This clonotype was seen at least ten times. This rearrangement joins TRBV27 to TRBJ2-7; the D gene is possibly TRBD2 (6 bases). CDR1 is MNHEY and CDR2 is SMNVEV in the germline V gene (reference sequence). The CDR3 extends over 14 amino acids. Between the trimmed V and J ends, which lost 4 bases and 2 bases, there was a span of 12 bases. The CDR3 DNA reads as TGTGCCAGCAGTTCCGTGGGCGGGGCCTACGAGCAGTACTTC. Residues: CASSSVGGAYEQYF.

A remark on this clonotype: A much bigger clone sits one base away, suggesting this may be a read error. V and J are TRBV19 and TRBJ1-2, with TRBD1 matching over 7 bases. The CDR3 runs 14 residues. Trimming removed 8 bases from V and 4 bases from J; junction bases left unmatched: 10. CDR1 is LNHDA and CDR2 is SQIVND in the germline V gene (reference sequence). The CDR3 bases are TGTGCCAGTTGTCCGCCGACAGGGACCTATGGCTACACCTTC. It translates to CASCPPTGTYGYTF.

This clonotype has a count of ten or more. The J gene is TRBJ1-5, the V gene TRBV5-1; 7 bases map to TRBD1. The J segment lost 4 bases and the V segment lost 0 bases, leaving 10 bases of the junction unmatched. Germline V gives CDR1 SGHRS, CDR2 YFSETQ. There are 17 residues in the CDR3. The CDR3 region is CASSLGLPDRENQPQHF. The CDR3 DNA sequence: TGCGCCAGCAGCTTGGGGTTGCCAGACAGGGAAAATCAGCCCCAGCATTTT.

This clonotype was counted many times. The gene calls are TRBV2 and TRBJ1-6; 7 bases map to TRBD1. V lost 5 bases and J lost 6; bases outside the gene matches: 1. The CDR3 has 13 residues. CDR1 is SNHLY, CDR2 FYNNEI, per germline. The CDR3 loop reads CASSRQGNSPLHF. DNA of the CDR3: TGTGCCAGCAGTCGACAGGGTAATTCACCCCTCCACTTT.

This clonotype was observed at least ten times. The chain couples TRBV12-3 or TRBV12-4 to TRBJ1-6; maybe TRBD1 (6 bases). This CDR3 is built from 12 residues. Trimming stripped 3 bases from V and 18 bases from J, with 15 bases between. CDR3 in amino acids: CASSFRFDRPHF. CDR3 DNA: TGTGCCAGCAGTTTCCGGTTCGACAGGCCCCACTTT.

This clonotype was counted once. This sequence may be a read error, since a much larger clone differs from it by one base. V usage is TRBV19 and J usage is TRBJ2-7; 15 bases fit TRBD2. CDR3 length: 18 amino acids. J lost 7 bases, V lost 5 bases, and 15 bases had no gene match. The germline CDR1 and CDR2 sequences are LNHDA and SQIVND (reference sequence). The DNA for the CDR3 is TGTGCCAGTAGTTTCCGGGGACTAGCGGGAGGATGGTCAAGTGAGCAGTACTTC. Translated: CASSFRGLAGGWSSEQYF.

This clonotype was picked up many times. V and J are TRBV20-1 and TRBJ2-7; 11 nucleotides align to TRBD2. The germline V gene has CDR1 DFQATT and CDR2 SNEGSKA (reference sequence). CDR3 length: 14 amino acids. V lost 3 bases, J lost 7 bases, and 8 bases stayed unmatched. The CDR3 here is CSARLLAGAREQYF. The CDR3 DNA sequence: TGCAGTGCTAGGTTACTAGCGGGAGCTCGGGAGCAGTACTTC.